This is a list of T cell receptor beta chains from one sample in a study of blood T cell repertoires in COVID-19. Some clones are missing from TCRdb's copy, which holds only in-frame ones; the method was immunoSEQ multiplex PCR. The repertoire holds around 220,000 clones, with around 86% as singletons. The sample taken for sequencing was peripheral blood. The receptors were sampled from a woman at least 80 years old with COVID-19, enrolled during active disease. The CDR3 runs from the conserved cysteine through the conserved F or W. A D gene is named only where the DNA matches it firmly. Clone size, where shown, is once, few, many, or a class for clones that have expanded.

>TRBV12-3/TRBV12-4|.|TRBJ1-2|.
CASSQGGYGYTF
TGTGCCAGCAGTCAGGGTGGCTATGGCTACACCTTC
>TRBV4-1|.|TRBJ1-6|TRBD1
CASSQVGQGYSPLHF
TGCGCCAGCAGCCAAGTGGGACAGGGGTATTCACCCCTCCACTTT
>TRBV24-1|.|TRBJ2-3|.
CATSPGSDTQYF
TGTGCCACCTCCCCAGGGTCAGATACGCAGTATTTT
>TRBV7-8|few|TRBJ1-1|.
CASSYTGWTEAFF
TGTGCCAGCAGCTATACAGGCTGGACTGAAGCTTTCTTT
>TRBV7-9|.|TRBJ2-3|.
CASSPATGSTDTQYF
TGTGCCAGCAGCCCCGCGACAGGCAGCACAGATACGCAGTATTTT
>TRBV19|.|TRBJ1-5|.
CASTGGPVQPQHF
TGTGCCAGTACGGGGGGGCCGGTTCAGCCCCAGCATTTT
>TRBV6-6|.|TRBJ2-5|TRBD2
CASSDTYSGGRTQYF
TGTGCCAGCAGTGACACCTATAGCGGGGGGCGGACCCAGTACTTC
>TRBV6-1|.|TRBJ2-1|.
CASSERRGNSYNEQFF
TGTGCCAGCAGTGAACGAAGGGGAAACTCCTACAATGAGCAGTTCTTC
>TRBV18|.|TRBJ2-7|TRBD2
CASSPRTGRLAGGIDEQYF
TGTGCCAGCTCACCAAGGACAGGGAGACTAGCGGGAGGAATCGACGAGCAGTACTTC
>TRBV6-5|.|TRBJ1-2|.
CASWSVYGYTF
TGTGCCAGCTGGTCAGTTTATGGCTACACCTTC
>TRBV28|.|TRBJ1-4|TRBD1
CASRTGGHEKLFF
TGTGCCAGCAGGACAGGGGGCCATGAAAAACTGTTTTTT
>TRBV6-2/TRBV6-3|few|TRBJ1-1|TRBD1
CASSSQGAMTEAFF
TGTGCCAGCAGTTCACAGGGGGCTATGACTGAAGCTTTCTTT
>TRBV28|.|TRBJ2-5|TRBD2
CASSLGFLAGAQETQYF
TGTGCCAGCAGTTTAGGGTTCCTAGCGGGAGCCCAAGAGACCCAGTACTTC
>TRBV5-1|.|TRBJ2-2|.
CASSVGSANTGELFF
TGCGCCAGCAGCGTCGGGTCGGCAAACACCGGGGAGCTGTTTTTT
>TRBV28|.|TRBJ2-1|.
CASSLSTGKFF
TGTGCCAGCAGTTTATCAACAGGGAAGTTCTTC
>TRBV5-4|.|TRBJ2-7|TRBD2
CASSLAGGGSYEQYF
TGTGCCAGCAGCTTGGCGGGAGGGGGCTCCTACGAGCAGTACTTC
>TRBV25-1|.|TRBJ2-5|.
CASRDLGAETQYF
TGTGCCAGCAGGGATCTGGGGGCAGAGACCCAGTACTTC
>TRBV30|.|TRBJ1-1|.
CAWSVQLNTEAFF
TGTGCCTGGAGTGTACAGCTGAACACTGAAGCTTTCTTT